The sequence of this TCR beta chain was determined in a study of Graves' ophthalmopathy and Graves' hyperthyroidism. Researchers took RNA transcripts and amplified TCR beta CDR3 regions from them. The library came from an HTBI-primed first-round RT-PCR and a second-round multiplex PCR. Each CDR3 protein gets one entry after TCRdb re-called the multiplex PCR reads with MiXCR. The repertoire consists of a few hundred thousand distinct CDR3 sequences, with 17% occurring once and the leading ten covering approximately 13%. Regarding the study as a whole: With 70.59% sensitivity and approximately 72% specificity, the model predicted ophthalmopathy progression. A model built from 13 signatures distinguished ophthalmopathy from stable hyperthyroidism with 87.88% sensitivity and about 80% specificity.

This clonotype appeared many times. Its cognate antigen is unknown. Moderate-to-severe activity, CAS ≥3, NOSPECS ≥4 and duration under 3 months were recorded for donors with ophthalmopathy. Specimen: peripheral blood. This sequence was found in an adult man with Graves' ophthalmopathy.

CDR3 in DNA: TGTGCCAGCAGTCCCCCAGGCGCTAACTATGGCTACACCTTC. Its translation is CASSPPGANYGYTF. The chain recombines TRBV6-1 with TRBJ1-2; D uncertain. The CDR3 runs 14 residues. Germline V lookup: CDR1 MNHNS, CDR2 SASEGT. V was clipped by 5 bases and J by 0 bases, with 10 bases between them.